The clone carrying this T cell receptor beta chain was detected only once. The sample is drawn from a study of blood T cell repertoires in COVID-19. In germline, CDR1 is SQVTM, CDR2 ANQGSEA. The CDR3 extends over 15 amino acids. V lost 0 bases, J lost 4 bases, and 2 bases stayed unmatched. Categorization into cohorts depended on clinical history that participants reported. TCRdb keeps only in-frame clones here, not all; method: immunoSEQ multiplex PCR. The table has about 210,000 clones, about 87% seen once. The chain links TRBV29-1 to TRBJ2-1; 11 bases fit TRBD2. Sequencing was done on a sample of PBMCs or T cells enriched from blood (not recorded which). This sequence was found in a man younger than 35 with acute COVID-19. The CDR3 DNA is TGCAGCGTTGAAGAGGCTAGCGGGAGGTACAATGAGCAGTTCTTC. Protein sequence: CSVEEASGRYNEQFF.